The 15 T cell receptor beta chains below all came from one sample that was sequenced in a study of blood T cell repertoires in COVID-19. Profiled with immunoSEQ multiplex PCR; TCRdb holds only in-frame clones, not every one. The table has approximately 160,000 clones, roughly 81% seen once. The sample was peripheral blood. Receptor source: a woman between 55 and 75 years old with COVID-19, enrolled during active disease.

CDR3 amino acids: CASSWSVDQPQHF. In DNA form, the CDR3 reads TGTGCCAGCAGTTGGTCGGTCGATCAGCCCCAGCATTTT. The chain couples TRBV27 to TRBJ1-5; D is ambiguous. Germline V gives CDR1 MNHEY, CDR2 SMNVEV (reference sequence). This CDR3 has 13 residues. Between the trimmed V and J ends, which lost 4 bases and 5 bases, there was a span of 9 bases.

The V gene is TRBV19, the J gene TRBJ2-5, with TRBD2 matching 10 bases. Trimming cost V 5 bases and J 7 bases; bases outside gene matches: 10. Germline V lookup: CDR1 LNHDA, CDR2 SQIVND (reference sequence). The CDR3 is 15 amino acids. The CDR3 DNA sequence: TGTGCCAGTAGTGGTCCTAGCGGGGGACGCCCGACCCAGTACTTC. Encoded protein: CASSGPSGGRPTQYF.

V gene TRBV29-1 combines with J gene TRBJ2-3, with D possibly being TRBD1 (6 bases). Germline V gene data show CDR1 as SQVTM and CDR2 as ANQGSEA. The CDR3 is made up of 15 amino acids. V dropped 1 base and J dropped 4 bases, with 15 bases sitting between them. This CDR3 reads CSVEALQGFADTQYF. CDR3 nucleotide sequence: TGCAGCGTTGAAGCCCTACAGGGATTCGCAGATACGCAGTATTTT.

The chain carries TRBV7-8 and TRBJ2-1, with 10 bases that match TRBD2. V shed 0 bases and J 8 bases; nucleotides not matched to a gene: 7. There are 16 residues in the CDR3. Germline V gene sequence: CDR1 SGHVS, CDR2 FQNEAQ. This chain's CDR3 is CASSLASSGRFDEQFF. DNA of the CDR3: TGTGCCAGCAGCTTAGCATCTAGCGGGAGATTCGATGAGCAGTTCTTC.

The V call is TRBV7-2, the J call TRBJ2-7, with 7 nucleotides matching TRBD1. J was trimmed by 6 bases and V by 4 bases; bases with no gene match: 3. From germline, CDR1 is SGHTA and CDR2 FQGNSA. This CDR3 is 12 amino acids long. The CDR3 loop reads CASSSYRGEQYF. The CDR3 region has the DNA TGTGCCAGCAGCTCGTACAGGGGCGAGCAGTACTTC.

This clone occurred once. A junction boundary mismatches the germline segment, possibly from a read error. V and J are TRBV6-1 and TRBJ1-4; D call uncertain. This CDR3 spans 11 amino acids. Per the germline V gene, CDR1 is MNHNS and CDR2 is SASEGT. The CDR3 nucleotides read TGTGCCAGCACTGAAGTGGCAAAACTGTTTTTT. The encoded protein is CASTEVAKLFF.

This chain joins TRBV19 and TRBJ1-5; 7 bases map to TRBD1. The V gene end was trimmed by 6 bases and the J gene end by 9 bases; junction bases not matched to a gene: 20. The CDR3 totals 17 residues. Germline lookup yields CDR1 LNHDA and CDR2 SQIVND (reference sequence). CDR3: CASSRRSGDSQLWPQHF. CDR3 DNA sequence: TGTGCCAGTAGCAGGAGGTCGGGGGACAGTCAATTGTGGCCCCAGCATTTT.

The genes are TRBV5-1 and TRBJ2-2; 15 nucleotides agree with TRBD2. Germline V gives CDR1 SGHRS, CDR2 YFSETQ. V was pared by 4 bases and J by 4 bases, with 5 bases of the junction left unmatched. CDR3 size: 17 residues. The CDR3 reads CASSTPGLAGGTGELFF. CDR3 nucleotides: TGCGCCAGCAGCACTCCGGGACTAGCGGGAGGCACCGGGGAGCTGTTTTTT.

The chain joins TRBV7-3 to TRBJ2-3; D is unresolved. The CDR3 length is 14 residues. In germline, CDR1 is SGHTA, CDR2 FQGTGA. V shed 5 bases and J shed 1 base, with 10 bases lying between them. The CDR3 spells CASSTRAGTDTQYF. CDR3 bases: TGTGCCAGCAGCACCCGCGCCGGCACAGATACGCAGTATTTT.

The chain couples TRBV24-1 to TRBJ2-1, with 8 nucleotides matching TRBD1. V trimming: 9 bases; J trimming: 0 bases; junction bases outside the gene matches: 3. Looked up from germline, CDR1 is KGHDR and CDR2 is SFDVKD. CDR3 length: 14 amino acids. The DNA for the CDR3 is TGTGCCACCCAAGACAGGGGCTCCTACAATGAGCAGTTCTTC. It codes for CATQDRGSYNEQFF.

CDR3 DNA: TGTGCCAGCAGTTCTAAGCGGGGGGCCTACAATGAGCAGTTCTTC. It specifies CASSSKRGAYNEQFF. The chain recombines TRBV6-4 with TRBJ2-1, with 9 bases lining up with TRBD2. The CDR3 runs 15 residues. V was clipped by 5 bases and J by 2 bases; unmatched bases: 4. The V gene's germline CDR1 is MRHNA and CDR2 SNTAGT.

The chain couples TRBV4-2 to TRBJ2-1; a weak D match, TRBD2 (6 bases). V lost 4 bases and J 0 bases, leaving 7 bases between the germline ends. Germline V gene data show CDR1 as LGHNA and CDR2 as YNFKEQ. The CDR3 runs to 14 residues. The CDR3: CASSRLGSYNEQFF. The CDR3, as DNA: TGTGCCAGCAGCCGACTAGGCTCCTACAATGAGCAGTTCTTC.

This chain connects TRBV25-1 to TRBJ1-1, with 10 bases identical to TRBD1. CDR1 is MGHDK, CDR2 SYGVNS, per germline. This CDR3 is 15 amino acids long. The V segment lost 5 bases and the J segment 3 bases; nucleotides outside the gene matches: 6. CDR3 protein: CASSPTTGGYTEAFF. CDR3 bases: TGTGCCAGCAGTCCGACGACAGGGGGCTACACTGAAGCTTTCTTT.

The rearrangement joins TRBV19 to TRBJ1-5, with TRBD1 as a possible D gene (6 bases). The CDR3 has 15 residues. The ends were cut back, 2 bases at V and 0 bases at J, with 8 bases in the middle. Per germline, CDR1 LNHDA and CDR2 SQIVND (reference sequence). CDR3 nucleotides: TGTGCCAGTAGTATACAGGGGAGTAGCAATCAGCCCCAGCATTTT. Translated: CASSIQGSSNQPQHF.

The chain links TRBV30 to TRBJ1-6; D unresolved. This CDR3 comprises 14 residues. Germline-derived CDR1 and CDR2 are GTSNPN and SVGIG (reference sequence). Trimming took 4 bases from V and 9 from J, leaving 16 bases between them. The CDR3 is CAWNSGIPGSPLHF. For the CDR3, the DNA is TGTGCCTGGAATTCCGGGATACCGGGTTCACCCCTCCACTTT.